This T cell receptor (beta chain) was retrieved from a study of shared clonotypes between healthy human individuals. V trimming: 4 bases; J trimming: 5 bases; junction bases outside the gene matches: 5. Germline-derived CDR1 and CDR2 are SNHLY and FYNNEI. The CDR3 loop spans 14 amino acids. The donors, healthy adults who were HIV-negative, had experienced no recent acute infections or vaccinations. This clone was seen just once. This sample includes further DNA sequences coding for the same CDR3. Here immunoSEQ multiplex PCR was the method, and the copy in TCRdb shows in-frame clones only, minus some. This table holds about 2.4 million clones, over 85% found once.

The sample taken for sequencing was naive CD4+ T cells from PBMCs. Described subset: CD45RA+ positively selected. The TCR originated in a man younger than 30 in good health. Some clones in this sample may be carry-over from other donors' samples. The chain uses TRBV2 and TRBJ1-5; 7 bases are shared with TRBD1. CDR3: CASSGTGGDQPQHF. The DNA for the CDR3 is TGTGCCAGCAGTGGGACAGGAGGAGATCAGCCCCAGCATTTT.